This T cell receptor beta chain was sequenced for a study of CD8+ T cells in alopecia areata. Study-wide background: Treated patients were dosed with oral tofacitinib, taking 5 to 10 mg twice daily.

A remark on this clone: The antigen is not known.

In each case, RNA was isolated and then reverse transcribed into cDNA as the sequencing template. TCRdb's table, derived via immunoSEQ multiplex PCR, lists solely in-frame clones and lacks some. The sample yields over 6,500 clones, 55% to 70% seen once. Obtained from alopecia areata patients were lesional scalp punch biopsies along with peripheral blood. General study points: Across lesional scalp, and particularly alopecia totalis/universalis, clonality surpassed that of normal scalp. Mice showed TCR sharing more clearly than patients did, possibly owing to HLA. There were also resident alphabeta T cells of normal skin sequenced in scalp samples.

With 8 bases removed from V and 5 bases from J, the gap between germline ends came to 7 bases. The CDR3 has 11 residues. CDR1 and CDR2 (germline): MNHNS, SASEGT. This receptor was taken from a human donor with alopecia areata. The chain joins TRBV6-1 to TRBJ1-5; D gene ambiguous. The starting material was skin, obtained at week 0. The CDR3 loop is CASQNDQPQHF. The CDR3 DNA reads TGTGCCAGCCAGAATGATCAGCCCCAGCATTTT.